This T cell receptor (beta chain) was retrieved from a study of cytomegalovirus exposure and HLA in healthy donors. Findings and limits, study-wide: With later analysis, a missense DCLRE1C variant became linked to TCR beta V- and J-gene trimming. Accounts indicate the classifier identified cytomegalovirus status with strong specificity and sensitivity.

A multiplex PCR was run with 60 Vbeta primers and 13 Jbeta primers. Only in-frame clones appear in the TCRdb table, and some are missing; sequencing was by immunoSEQ multiplex PCR. The table records about 60,000 clones, roughly three quarters of them present only once. A note on this clone: Antigen: not known.

V was trimmed by 0 bases and J by 2 bases, leaving 9 bases between them. Germline CDR1 reads MGHRA; CDR2 reads YSYEKL. This CDR3 is built from 15 residues. The chain has TRBV4-1 and TRBJ2-3; no clear D. This clonotype was obtained from a woman aged 25 to 39 in good health and CMV-seronegative. The specimen was PBMCs. The CDR3 spells CASSQEERITDTQYF. As DNA, the CDR3 is TGCGCCAGCAGCCAAGAAGAGCGAATCACAGATACGCAGTATTTT.